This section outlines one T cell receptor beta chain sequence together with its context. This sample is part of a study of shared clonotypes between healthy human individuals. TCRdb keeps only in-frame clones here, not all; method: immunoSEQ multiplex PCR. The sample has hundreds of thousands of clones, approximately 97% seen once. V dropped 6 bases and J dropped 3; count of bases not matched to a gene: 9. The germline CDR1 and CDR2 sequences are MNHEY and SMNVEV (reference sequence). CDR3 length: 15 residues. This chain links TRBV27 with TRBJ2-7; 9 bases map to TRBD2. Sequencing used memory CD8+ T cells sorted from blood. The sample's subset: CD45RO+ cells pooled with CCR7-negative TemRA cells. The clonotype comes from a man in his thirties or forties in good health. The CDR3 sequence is CASSPRTSVGYEQYF. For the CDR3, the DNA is TGTGCCAGCAGCCCCAGGACTAGCGTAGGCTACGAGCAGTACTTC.